These T cell receptor beta chains were read from a single sample in a study of T cells in Graves' hyperthyroidism and ophthalmopathy. One entry per CDR3 protein results from TCRdb running MiXCR on the multiplex PCR reads. The table lists 600,000 to 900,000 distinct CDR3 sequences, 16% of them singletons. The sequenced sample was blood. The source of these receptors is a man aged 18-30 years with Graves' hyperthyroidism. CDR3s include the opening cysteine and the closing phenylalanine or tryptophan. Each record gives: clone size, J gene, V gene, D gene, CDR3 DNA, CDR3 protein. A D gene is named only where the DNA matches it firmly. Size is omitted from some rows. Given values are once, few, many or a class for expanded clones.

-,TRBJ1-2,TRBV18,TRBD1,TGTGCCAGCTCACGTTTAGACAGGGGGCTGGGGCGCGACCACGACTATGGCTACACCTTC,CASSRLDRGLGRDHDYGYTF
many,TRBJ2-5,TRBV27,TRBD2,TGTGCCAGCAGTTTGGCGGCTAGCGGGGTACAAGAGACCCAGTACTTC,CASSLAASGVQETQYF
-,TRBJ1-1,TRBV5-1,-,TGCGCCAGCAGCTCGGACGGAATCATGAACACTGAAGCTTTCTTT,CASSSDGIMNTEAFF
few,TRBJ2-5,TRBV11-3,-,TGTGCCAGCAGCCGGAGGACAAGCGGCGAGACCCAGTACTTC,CASSRRTSGETQYF
-,TRBJ2-1,TRBV5-1,TRBD1,TGCGCCAGCAGCCCGGGGACAGGGGTCATATACAATGAGCAGTTCTTC,CASSPGTGVIYNEQFF
few,TRBJ2-2,TRBV28,TRBD2,TGTGCCAGCAGACCACTAGCGGGAGTGGCTAACACCGGGGAGCTGTTTTTT,CASRPLAGVANTGELFF
many,TRBJ1-2,TRBV6-1,-,TGTGCCAGCAGTGAAAGCAGTCTTGTGTATGGCTACACCTTC,CASSESSLVYGYTF
many,TRBJ2-5,TRBV28,TRBD1,TGTGCCGCCGCGGGACAGGGGGCCCCCCAGTACTTC,CAAAGQGAPQYF
few,TRBJ2-3,TRBV6-2/TRBV6-3,-,TGTGCCAGCAGTTACTCCGGGACAACAGATACGCAGTATTTT,CASSYSGTTDTQYF
few,TRBJ2-1,TRBV20-1,-,TGCAGTGCGGCACTACTAGAGAATCCCTACAATGAGCAGTTCTTC,CSAALLENPYNEQFF
few,TRBJ2-3,TRBV20-1,TRBD2,TGCAGTGCTAGACTAGCGGGAGAGGATACGCAGTATTTT,CSARLAGEDTQYF
-,TRBJ2-1,TRBV4-3,-,TGCGCCAGCAGCAAAGAGGTTAGCTCCTACAATGAGCAGTTCTTC,CASSKEVSSYNEQFF
few,TRBJ2-5,TRBV14,-,TGTGCCAGCAGCCAAATAAGGGCACAAGAGACCCAGTACTTC,CASSQIRAQETQYF
-,TRBJ2-7,TRBV30,-,TGTGCCTGGAGTGCGAGCACGAACTACGAGCAGTACTTC,CAWSASTNYEQYF
many,TRBJ2-1,TRBV11-3,-,TGTGCCAGCAGCTTAACAGGCTTCCGAAATGAGCAGTTCTTC,CASSLTGFRNEQFF
-,TRBJ2-7,TRBV3-1,-,TGTGCCAGCAGCCAAGAATGGGGGAGCAGCTACGAGCAGTACTTC,CASSQEWGSSYEQYF